This T cell receptor beta chain stems from a study of blood T cell repertoires in COVID-19. Overall study context: Sources were T cells, B-cell-depleted T cells, or PBMCs; the material itself was cDNA or gDNA.

Under the authors' procedure: For nucleated cells, counts were estimated from reference gene primer amplification. Method: immunoSEQ multiplex PCR; TCRdb's copy keeps in-frame clones and lacks some. The D gene and trimming were derived from the DNA, and the V and J assignments and clone size from that table. The sample yields about 360,000 clones, around 84% seen once. The CDR3 is 16 amino acids. Germline lookup yields CDR1 LNHNV and CDR2 YYDKDF (reference sequence). V lost 2 bases, J lost 6 bases, and 5 bases stayed unmatched. This TCR was recovered from a human donor in a cohort sampled during active COVID-19. The sequenced sample was peripheral blood. The chain employs TRBV15 and TRBJ1-6, with 9 bases matching TRBD1. This CDR3 reads CATSRPGQGLNSPLHF. The DNA of the CDR3 is TGTGCCACCAGCAGACCGGGACAGGGCCTTAATTCACCCCTCCACTTT.